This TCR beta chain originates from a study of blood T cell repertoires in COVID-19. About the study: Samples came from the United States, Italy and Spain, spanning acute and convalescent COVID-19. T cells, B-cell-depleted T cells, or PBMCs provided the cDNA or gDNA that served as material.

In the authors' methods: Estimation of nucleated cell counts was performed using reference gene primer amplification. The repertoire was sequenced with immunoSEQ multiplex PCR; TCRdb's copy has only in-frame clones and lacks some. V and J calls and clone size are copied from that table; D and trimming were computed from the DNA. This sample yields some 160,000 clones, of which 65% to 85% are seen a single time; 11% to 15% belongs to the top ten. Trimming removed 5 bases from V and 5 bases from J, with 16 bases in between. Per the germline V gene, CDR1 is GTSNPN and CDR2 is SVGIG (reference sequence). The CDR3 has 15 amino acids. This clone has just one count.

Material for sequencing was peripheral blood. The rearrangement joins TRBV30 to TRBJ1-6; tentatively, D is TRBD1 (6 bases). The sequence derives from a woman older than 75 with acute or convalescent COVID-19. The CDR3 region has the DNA TGTGCCTGGGGGAAATTGACAGGAAATAATTCACCCCTCCACTTT. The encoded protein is CAWGKLTGNNSPLHF.